This TCR beta chain derives from a study of blood T cell repertoires in COVID-19. Background on the study: The United States, Italy and Spain were the sources of the acute and convalescent COVID-19 samples. T cells, B-cell-depleted T cells, or PBMCs provided the cDNA or gDNA that served as material.

The CDR3 runs 15 residues. CDR1 is GTSNPN, CDR2 SVGIG, per germline (reference sequence). Trimming took off 3 bases at V and 3 bases at J, with 15 bases between the two ends. This clone has just one count. Original handling: Nucleated cell number was recorded as an estimate derived from reference gene primer amplification. Repertoires were generated with immunoSEQ multiplex PCR, while TCRdb's copy carries only in-frame clones and drops some. V and J calls and clone size follow that table, whereas D and trimming were derived from the DNA. The sample records 75,000 to 100,000 clones, 80% to 90% being singletons.

This sequence was found in an elderly woman with acute or convalescent COVID-19. The V gene is TRBV30, the J gene TRBJ1-5; D possibly corresponds to TRBD1 (6 bases). Sequencing input: peripheral blood. CDR3 nucleotide sequence: TGTGCCTGGAGCACCGGGACAAAAAACAATCAGCCCCAGCATTTT. As protein: CAWSTGTKNNQPQHF.